This T cell receptor beta chain was profiled in a study of Ad26.COV2.S vaccination and SARS-CoV-2 variants. Study context: Into the muscle, Ad26.COV2.S was dosed once or twice, 56 days apart.

The treatment is: roughly 19 received Ad26.COV2.S at low or high dose, single or two shots; about 5 received placebo; per-sample allocation not given. Sample collection was performed on day 63 after the first vaccine or placebo injection. From germline, CDR1 is LNHDA and CDR2 SQIVND (reference sequence). This CDR3 is built from 14 residues. Trimming removed 7 bases at V and 5 bases at J, with 17 bases between. This table comes from immunoSEQ multiplex PCR, and its TCRdb copy is limited to in-frame clones, with some not included. Of a few hundred thousand clones in the sample, around 87% were seen once.

Source: peripheral blood, taken in a trial of Ad26.COV2.S vaccine versus placebo. The V call is TRBV19, the J call TRBJ1-1, with D possibly TRBD1 on 5 matching bases. The TCR sequence derives from a person aged 18 to 65 who received the Ad26.COV2.S COVID-19 vaccine or a placebo. The CDR3 region has the DNA TGTGCCAGTAACCCCCTTGGGACTCCAACTGAAGCTTTCTTT. It yields the protein CASNPLGTPTEAFF.